This T cell receptor beta chain was captured by sequencing in a study of blood T cells in healthy people across ages. As for this clonotype: What it binds is unknown.

Trimming took 3 bases from V and 9 from J; bases not matched to a gene: 11. The germline V gene has CDR1 SGHTA and CDR2 FQGTGA. The CDR3 loop spans 18 amino acids. General study results and limits: Aged donors had fewer naive CD4+ cells and lower diversity than long-lived donors.

The second PCR ran about 7 to 12 cycles with a sample-barcoded 5' primer and J-beta primers. Each cDNA molecule carried a tag from a template-switch adaptor that contained 12 random nucleotides. TCRdb re-derived calls from the 5' RACE reads in MiXCR, one entry per CDR3 protein. This sample has some 750,000 distinct CDR3 sequences, with over 20% found just once. Sequencing input: blood. This chain connects TRBV7-3 to TRBJ2-1; the match to TRBD2 covers 16 bases. This clonotype was obtained from a man aged 70-80 years in good health. CDR3 DNA sequence: TGTGCCAGCAGCTTGACCATTGGGGGACTAGCGGGAGGGGGTGAGCAGTTCTTC. It yields the protein CASSLTIGGLAGGGEQFF.